This entry lists 22 T cell receptor beta chains sequenced from one sample in a study of blood T cell repertoires in COVID-19. TCRdb's table, derived via immunoSEQ multiplex PCR, lists solely in-frame clones and lacks some. Among 300,000 or so clones listed, roughly nine tenths were seen once. Sequencing was done on a sample of PBMCs or T cells enriched from blood (not recorded which). Receptors were obtained from a woman aged 30 to 39 who had recovered from COVID-19.

The chain links TRBV19 to TRBJ1-2, with D possibly TRBD1 on 6 matching bases. Trimming left V 5 bases short and J 2 bases short, with 12 bases between. The germline gives CDR1 LNHDA, CDR2 SQIVND (reference sequence). This CDR3 has 14 amino acids. Written as DNA, the CDR3 is TGTGCCAGTAGTGAAAGACAGGAGAACTATGGCTACACCTTC. Translated: CASSERQENYGYTF.

CDR3 bases: TGTGCCAGCAGCTTGGGATTGAGCGAGCAGTACTTC. Protein: CASSLGLSEQYF. The chain links TRBV5-6 to TRBJ2-7; D remains ambiguous. The CDR3 covers 12 residues. Per the germline V gene, CDR1 is SGHDT and CDR2 is YYEEEE. V was trimmed by 0 bases and J by 6 bases, leaving 7 bases between them. The full variable domain, completed using reference TRBV5-6 and TRBJ2-7, is DAGVTQSPTHLIKTRGQQVTLRCSPKSGHDTVSWYQQALGQGPQFIFQYYEEEERQRGNFPDRFSGHQFPNYSSELNVNALLLGDSALYLCASSLGLSEQYFGPGTRLTVT.

The rearrangement links TRBV7-9 to TRBJ1-1, with 9 bases lining up with TRBD1. CDR1 and CDR2 from the germline V gene are SEHNR and FQNEAQ (reference sequence). After removal of 6 bases from V and 1 base from J, the junction contained 12 bases not matched to a gene. The CDR3 is 17 residues long. CDR3 nucleotide sequence: TGTGCCAGCAGTCATTTCCCCGGGACAGGGAGGAACACTGAAGCTTTCTTT. Encoded protein: CASSHFPGTGRNTEAFF.

As for this clone: Other DNA sequences in this specimen translate into the identical CDR3. The chain is built from TRBV28 and TRBJ2-2; no clear D gene. CDR3 length equals 12 residues. Germline lookup yields CDR1 MDHEN and CDR2 SYDVKM. V was clipped by 6 bases and J by 2 bases, with 4 bases between them. CDR3 DNA sequence: TGTGCCAGCAGCCTAAACACCGGGGAGCTGTTTTTT. Protein: CASSLNTGELFF.

This chain connects TRBV19 to TRBJ2-7, with D possibly being TRBD2 (6 bases). Per germline, CDR1 LNHDA and CDR2 SQIVND (reference sequence). Trimming cost V 6 bases and J 5 bases, with 17 bases left between them. The CDR3 has 14 residues. For the CDR3, the DNA is TGTGCCAGTAGATCGCGGGGCAGGGATCACGAGCAGTACTTC. It codes for CASRSRGRDHEQYF.

V usage is TRBV19 and J usage is TRBJ1-5; unclear D gene. The CDR3 contains 14 residues. V was trimmed by 6 bases and J by 6 bases, leaving 15 bases between them. Germline CDR1 LNHDA, CDR2 SQIVND (reference sequence). DNA of the CDR3: TGTGCCAGTAGCATCAGACGCGACTCTCAGCCCCAGCATTTT. It is translated as CASSIRRDSQPQHF.

The rearrangement links TRBV16 to TRBJ1-3; D gene ambiguous. Germline CDR1 and CDR2: KGHSY and FQNENV. The CDR3 totals 17 residues. Trimming removed 4 bases at V and 0 bases at J, with 16 bases between. This CDR3 is CASSRYPEGSSGNTIYF. The CDR3 DNA sequence: TGTGCCAGCAGCCGATACCCCGAGGGCAGCTCTGGAAACACCATATATTTT.

The chain uses TRBV24-1 and TRBJ2-3; D call uncertain. The length of the CDR3 is 12 residues. The V and J ends lost 9 bases and 1 base respectively, with 7 bases between them. The germline CDR1 and CDR2 sequences are KGHDR and SFDVKD. Written as DNA, the CDR3 is TGTGCCACCCCGTCGGGCACAGATACGCAGTATTTT. Translated, it gives CATPSGTDTQYF.

Only a few counts were recorded for this clone. V and J are TRBV30 and TRBJ1-3, with D uncertain. The CDR3 runs 16 residues. V was cut by 0 bases and J by 3 bases, with 15 bases left in between. CDR1 and CDR2 (germline): GTSNPN, SVGIG (reference sequence). This chain's CDR3 is CAWSVRRGLFGNTIYF. As DNA, the CDR3 is TGTGCCTGGAGTGTACGGCGGGGTTTGTTTGGAAACACCATATATTTT. Full variable domain (rest looked up from reference TRBV30 and TRBJ1-3): SQTIHQWPATLVQPVGSPLSLECTVEGTSNPNLYWYRQAAGRGLQLLFYSVGIGQISSEVPQNLSASRPQDRQFILSSKKLLLSDSGFYLCAWSVRRGLFGNTIYFGEGSWLTVV.

This rearrangement joins TRBV11-2 to TRBJ2-7, with 9 bases that match TRBD1. Germline CDR1 reads SGHAT; CDR2 reads FQNNGV. V was pared by 3 bases and J by 6 bases, with 9 bases of the junction left unmatched. CDR3 size: 15 residues. The DNA for the CDR3 is TGTGCCAGCAGCTTGGGGGGACAGGGCTTGGGCGAGCAGTACTTC. Protein: CASSLGGQGLGEQYF. Variable domain in full (rest from reference TRBV11-2 and TRBJ2-7): EAGVAQSPRYKIIEKRQSVAFWCNPISGHATLYWYQQILGQGPKLLIQFQNNGVVDDSQLPKDRFSAERLKGVDSTLKIQPAKLEDSAVYLCASSLGGQGLGEQYFGPGTRLTVT.

Points on this clone: The same CDR3 can be traced to other DNA sequences in this sample. This sequence joins TRBV4-1 and TRBJ2-1, with a possible D match to TRBD1 (6 bases). The CDR3 extends over 15 amino acids. Trimming took 3 bases from V and 2 from J, leaving 11 bases between them. Germline V lookup: CDR1 MGHRA, CDR2 YSYEKL. The CDR3 DNA follows: TGCGCCAGCAGCCAGACAGGAGGACCCTACAATGAGCAGTTCTTC. Translated, it gives CASSQTGGPYNEQFF.

The rearrangement joins TRBV10-2 to TRBJ2-7; D is perhaps TRBD1 (6 bases). The V and J ends lost 10 bases and 7 bases respectively, with 20 bases between them. CDR1 is WSHSY, CDR2 SAAADI, per germline. There are 13 residues in the CDR3. The CDR3 nucleotides read TGCGCCACCGCCCGGGACAAAACTAGGGAGCAGTACTTC. It translates to CATARDKTREQYF.

The chain carries TRBV5-1 and TRBJ2-2; 10 bases fit TRBD1. Trimming removed 0 bases from V and 2 bases from J; junction bases left unmatched: 7. In germline, CDR1 is SGHRS, CDR2 YFSETQ. The CDR3 spans 18 residues. In DNA form, the CDR3 reads TGCGCCAGCAGCTTGGCCGGGACAGGGGCCATAAACACCGGGGAGCTGTTTTTT. Amino acid sequence: CASSLAGTGAINTGELFF.

This clone showed up just once. The V gene is TRBV5-6, the J gene TRBJ2-7; 9 bases match TRBD1. Germline V lookup: CDR1 SGHDT, CDR2 YYEEEE. The CDR3 spans 16 residues. V was pared by 1 base and J by 3 bases, with 8 bases of the junction left unmatched. The CDR3 region is CASSLSGTGKHYEQYF. DNA for the CDR3: TGTGCCAGCAGCTTGTCCGGGACAGGGAAGCACTACGAGCAGTACTTC.

The gene calls are TRBV28 and TRBJ2-6; perhaps TRBD1 as D (6 bases). The CDR3 totals 15 residues. Germline V gene data show CDR1 as MDHEN and CDR2 as SYDVKM. V was cut by 5 bases and J by 2 bases, with 10 bases left in between. CDR3 loop: CASSRNRAGANVLTF. In DNA, the CDR3 is TGTGCCAGCAGTAGAAACAGGGCTGGGGCCAACGTCCTGACTTTC. Full variable domain (rest looked up from reference TRBV28 and TRBJ2-6): DVKVTQSSRYLVKRTGEKVFLECVQDMDHENMFWYRQDPGLGLRLIYFSYDVKMKEKGDIPEGYSVSREKKERFSLILESASTNQTSMYLCASSRNRAGANVLTFGAGSRLTVL.

The chain employs TRBV7-9 and TRBJ2-2; 9 nucleotides line up with TRBD2. Germline trimming cut 4 bases from V and 2 bases from J; bases unmatched to any gene: 8. Germline V gene sequence: CDR1 SEHNR, CDR2 FQNEAQ (reference sequence). The CDR3 has 17 residues. This chain's CDR3 is CASSSGLAEANTGELFF. CDR3 in DNA: TGTGCCAGCAGCTCGGGACTAGCCGAAGCCAACACCGGGGAGCTGTTTTTT.

This clone was detected only once. The V call is TRBV27, the J call TRBJ1-1, with D possibly matching TRBD1 (5 bases). The V gene lost 1 base and the J gene lost 1 base, with 13 bases spanning the gap. CDR3 length: 16 residues. Germline CDR1 and CDR2: MNHEY and SMNVEV (reference sequence). In nucleotides, the CDR3 is TGTGCCAGCAGTTTATGGGGCCTGGATACGAACACTGAAGCTTTCTTT. Its translation is CASSLWGLDTNTEAFF.

V is TRBV5-1 and J is TRBJ1-2; 7 bases map to TRBD1. The germline V gene encodes CDR1 SGHRS and CDR2 YFSETQ. The CDR3 has 15 residues. Trimming at V came to 0 bases and at J to 4 bases, leaving 6 bases not matched to a gene. This CDR3 reads CASSLDRGGSYGYTF. DNA of the CDR3: TGCGCCAGCAGCTTGGATAGAGGGGGCAGCTATGGCTACACCTTC.

V is TRBV4-1 and J is TRBJ1-6, with 8 bases matching TRBD1. The V gene end was trimmed by 2 bases and the J gene end by 5 bases; junction bases not matched to a gene: 11. Germline V gene data show CDR1 as MGHRA and CDR2 as YSYEKL. This CDR3 is 18 amino acids long. This CDR3 reads CASSQKGSWTGNNSPLHF. CDR3 DNA sequence: TGCGCCAGCAGCCAAAAAGGGTCCTGGACAGGGAATAATTCACCCCTCCACTTT.

Comment on this clone: Other DNA sequences in this specimen translate into the identical CDR3. The chain uses TRBV5-1 and TRBJ2-7; tentative D call: TRBD1 (6 bases). This CDR3 comprises 14 residues. Germline V gene data show CDR1 as SGHRS and CDR2 as YFSETQ. The V end lost 2 bases, the J end lost 0 bases, and 9 bases lay between the germline ends. The DNA of the CDR3 is TGCGCCAGCAGCTTTGACAGGAGCTCCTACGAGCAGTACTTC. It encodes CASSFDRSSYEQYF.

The J gene is TRBJ1-6, the V gene TRBV2; unclear D gene. V gave up 4 bases and J gave up 4 bases, with 17 bases separating them. This CDR3 region has 17 residues. Looked up from germline, CDR1 is SNHLY and CDR2 is FYNNEI. Here the CDR3 DNA reads TGTGCCAGCAGTGTCCTACGACACCCAGATTATAATTCACCCCTCCACTTT. Its translation is CASSVLRHPDYNSPLHF.

The chain has TRBV6-1 and TRBJ2-7; a possible D gene is TRBD2 (6 bases). Per germline, CDR1 MNHNS and CDR2 SASEGT. The CDR3 runs 17 residues. V gave up 4 bases and J gave up 4 bases, with 23 bases separating them. CDR3 DNA sequence: TGTGCCAGCAGTGGACACTGGGGCGGGGCGGCACGGTACGAGCAGTACTTC. Protein: CASSGHWGGAARYEQYF.